Reported below is one T cell receptor (beta chain). Its antigen is unknown. A multiplex PCR was run with 60 Vbeta primers and 13 Jbeta primers. This table comes from immunoSEQ multiplex PCR, and its TCRdb copy is limited to in-frame clones, with some not included. The sample contains 100,000 or so clones, roughly four fifths of which appear only once. The CDR3 is 15 residues long. The germline V gene encodes CDR1 SGHNT and CDR2 YYREEE (reference sequence). Trimming cost V 4 bases and J 1 base; bases outside gene matches: 7. This specimen belongs to a study of cytomegalovirus exposure and HLA in healthy donors. Study-wide context: One earlier analysis, a look at roughly 170 million T cells, found 100 million to 130 million unique TCR beta sequences.

Study-wide findings and caveats: Prior analysis indicated that the majority of TCR beta V segments exhibited productivity approximately 90% or approximately 30% of the time. Researchers reported in a later analysis that a missense DCLRE1C variant was tied to TCR beta V- and J-gene trimming. Among TCR sequences, most were rare, though some public TCRs appeared in many donors.

This chain connects TRBV5-4 to TRBJ2-7; TRBD1 matches 8 bases. This TCR came from a male donor in good health and CMV-seropositive. Input material: PBMCs. The CDR3 spells CASSIPDRASYEQYF. The CDR3 nucleotides are TGTGCCAGCAGCATACCGGACAGGGCATCCTACGAGCAGTACTTC.